This paragraph covers one TCR beta chain sequence. Assay used: immunoSEQ multiplex PCR; TCRdb lists only in-frame clones, some missing. The sample holds around 100,000 clones, about 78% seen once. This record belongs to a study of blood T cell repertoires in COVID-19. Germline CDR1 SEHNR, CDR2 FQNEAQ (reference sequence). The length of the CDR3 is 14 residues. Unmatched junction bases numbered 3, after V lost 4 bases and J lost 1 base. This TCR derives from a man aged 60 to 75 with active or convalescent COVID-19. The genes are TRBV7-9 and TRBJ1-1; 7 bases line up with TRBD1. The sequencing input was peripheral blood. The CDR3 region is CASSWGQPNTEAFF. The DNA of the CDR3 is TGTGCCAGCAGCTGGGGACAGCCGAACACTGAAGCTTTCTTT.